This TCR beta chain was identified during a study of T cells in localized non-small cell lung cancer. Notes on the study in general: Tumor showed lower T cell clonality than uninvolved adjacent lung, where it was highest. When the top 100 tumor clones were examined, a median about 60 of them also appeared in the adjacent lung, which was paired and uninvolved.

Sequencing was performed with immunoSEQ multiplex PCR; in TCRdb, only in-frame clones are kept and a portion is missing. The table records 15,000 to 25,000 clones, about 89% of them present only once. In the case of this clone: The antigen is undetermined.

Germline CDR1 is LNHDA and CDR2 is SQIVND (reference sequence). This CDR3 region has 15 residues. V was pared by 7 bases and J by 7 bases, with 19 bases between. The sequence was collected from a man aged 40 to 70 with stage I lung adenocarcinoma. V usage is TRBV19 and J usage is TRBJ2-2; D may be TRBD2 (5 bases). Here the sequenced sample was peripheral blood, taken before any cancer treatment. The CDR3 loop is CASKVDGNPHGELFF. The CDR3 nucleotides read TGTGCCAGTAAGGTGGACGGGAACCCCCACGGGGAGCTGTTTTTT. Variable domain in full (rest from reference TRBV19 and TRBJ2-2): DGGITQSPKYLFRKEGQNVTLSCEQNLNHDAMYWYRQDPGQGLRLIYYSQIVNDFQKGDIAEGYSVSREKKESFPLTVTSAQKNPTAFYLCASKVDGNPHGELFFGEGSRLTVL.